This TCR beta chain was obtained from a study of T cells in localized non-small cell lung cancer (dated by TCRdb to 2018 to 2021). Background on the whole study: The study examined T cell repertoires in roughly 240 patients with early-stage NSCLC and compared tumors with uninvolved tumor-adjacent lungs. NSCLC patients had a mean age of around 70 years, and more than 120 were male and over 85 female. The cohort consisted of 200 to 300 treatment-naive NSCLC patients whose localized lung tumors had been resected.

General conclusions and limits of the study: Because multi-region tumor sequencing was not done, intratumor heterogeneity could not be ruled out. A median of approximately 57 of the top 100 tumor clones were detected in paired uninvolved adjacent lung, and 28 of these tumor clones were also found among the top 100 clones of the paired uninvolved adjacent lung. Since the design was exploratory, TCR variables were selected using unadjusted p-values with no false-discovery rate correction. Uninvolved tumor-adjacent lung showed the highest T cell clonality, higher than tumor, which suggests more focused antigenic responses in the uninvolved tumor-adjacent lung. Higher blood T cell density associated with longer overall survival, while higher adjacent-lung clonality associated with shorter survival.

Notes on this clone: Its binding antigen is unknown. No per-base quality is available; no much larger clone lies one base away.

At diagnosis, peripheral blood, uninvolved tumor-adjacent lung and tumor were collected and were preserved as a mix of fresh-frozen and FFPE material. For TCR repertoire profiling, blood samples were analyzed in the form of peripheral blood mononuclear cells. TCR beta CDR3 regions were sequenced from DNA using the immunoSEQ Assay. As for how the authors treated the data: To compute T cell density, TCR beta template counts were normalized to usable DNA, which was estimated by amplifying housekeeping genes. Richness was estimated using the preseqR package, with extrapolation to 400,000 templates for PBMC samples and to 120,000 templates for tissue samples. Clonality was defined as one minus Pielou's evenness. To identify tissue-enriched TCRs, differential abundance testing was run on productive amino-acid clonotypes with a minimum total count of 5 and an alpha of 0.1. The Jaccard Index and the Morisita Overlap Index were used to quantify repertoire overlap between compartments. GLIPH grouped TCR beta CDR3s together with public tetramer-defined viral CDR3s, and a viral motif had to include at least three viral sequences and show V-gene enrichment. What TCRdb holds here is the immuneACCESS table cut down to in-frame rearrangements. Part of the clones is not present; checked against another copy, under half of the missing clones reflect an unresolved V gene, and the others are unexplained. The V and J calls and clone size are taken from that table; D and trimming were inferred from the DNA. The sample yields under 25,000 clones; roughly nine tenths were counted once. The top ten hold roughly 23% of the sample.

The germline V gene provides CDR1 SQVTM and CDR2 ANQGSEA. Trimming leaves V shorter by 6 bases and J shorter by 4 bases, with the junction holding 7 bases beyond the gene matches. The CDR3 holds 13 amino acids from the cysteine to the phenylalanine. Just CDR3 DNA is preserved here, 39 bases in frame from base 1. Source: PBMCs, taken before any cancer treatment. The TCR originated in a man aged 35 to 69 with stage II squamous cell lung carcinoma. The sequence is built from TRBV29-1 and TRBJ2-7, with 9 middle bases fitting TRBD2. The sequenced DNA is TGCAGCGTGCTAGCGGGGACTCGGTACGAGCAGTACTTC. Translation gives CSVLAGTRYEQYF.